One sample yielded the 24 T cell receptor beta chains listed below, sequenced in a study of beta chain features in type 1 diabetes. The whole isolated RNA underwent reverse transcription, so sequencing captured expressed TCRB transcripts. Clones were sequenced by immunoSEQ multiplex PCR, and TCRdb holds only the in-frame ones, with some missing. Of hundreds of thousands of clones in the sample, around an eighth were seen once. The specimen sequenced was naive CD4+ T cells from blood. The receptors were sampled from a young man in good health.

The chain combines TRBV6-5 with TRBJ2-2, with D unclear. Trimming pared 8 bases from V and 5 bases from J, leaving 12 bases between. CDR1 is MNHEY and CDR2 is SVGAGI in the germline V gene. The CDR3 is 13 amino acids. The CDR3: CASSPGWTGELFF. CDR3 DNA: TGTGCCAGCTCCCCCGGTTGGACCGGGGAGCTGTTTTTT.

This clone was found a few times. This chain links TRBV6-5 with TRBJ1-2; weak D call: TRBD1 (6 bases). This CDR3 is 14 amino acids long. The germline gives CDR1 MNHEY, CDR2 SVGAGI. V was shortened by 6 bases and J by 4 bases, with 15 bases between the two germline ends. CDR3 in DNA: TGTGCCAGCAGCCTTGGACAGAACGTCTATGGCTACACCTTC. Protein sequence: CASSLGQNVYGYTF.

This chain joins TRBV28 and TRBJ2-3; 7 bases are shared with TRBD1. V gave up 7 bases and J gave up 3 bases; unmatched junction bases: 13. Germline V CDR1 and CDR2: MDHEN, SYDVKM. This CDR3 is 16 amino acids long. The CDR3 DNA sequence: TGTGCCAGCACCACAGTGAGGGGGCGTCGGACAGATACGCAGTATTTT. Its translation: CASTTVRGRRTDTQYF.

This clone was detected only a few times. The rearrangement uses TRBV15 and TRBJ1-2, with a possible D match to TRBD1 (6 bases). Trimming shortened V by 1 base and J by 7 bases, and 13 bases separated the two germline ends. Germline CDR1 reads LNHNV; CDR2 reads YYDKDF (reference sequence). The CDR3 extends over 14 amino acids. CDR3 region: CATSRGGGRVGYTF. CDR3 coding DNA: TGTGCCACCAGCAGAGGGGGGGGGCGAGTTGGCTACACCTTC.

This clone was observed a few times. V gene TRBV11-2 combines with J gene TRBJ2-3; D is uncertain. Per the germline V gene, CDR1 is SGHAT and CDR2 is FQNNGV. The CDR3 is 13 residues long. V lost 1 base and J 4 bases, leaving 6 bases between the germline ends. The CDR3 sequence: CASSLGQADTQYF. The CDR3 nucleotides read TGTGCCAGCAGCTTAGGGCAGGCAGATACGCAGTATTTT.

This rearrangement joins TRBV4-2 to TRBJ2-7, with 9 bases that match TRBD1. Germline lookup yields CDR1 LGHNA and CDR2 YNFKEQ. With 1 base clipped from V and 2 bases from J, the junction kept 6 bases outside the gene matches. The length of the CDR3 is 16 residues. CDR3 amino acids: CASSQVPGQGAYEQYF. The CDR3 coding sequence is TGTGCCAGCAGCCAAGTACCGGGACAGGGCGCCTACGAGCAGTACTTC.

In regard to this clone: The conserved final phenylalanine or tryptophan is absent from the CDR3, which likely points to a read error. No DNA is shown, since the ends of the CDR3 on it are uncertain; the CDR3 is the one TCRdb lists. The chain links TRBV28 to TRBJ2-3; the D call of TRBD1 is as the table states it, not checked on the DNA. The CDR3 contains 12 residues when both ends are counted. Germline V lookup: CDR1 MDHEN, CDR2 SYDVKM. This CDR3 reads CASSFPGTGEYL.

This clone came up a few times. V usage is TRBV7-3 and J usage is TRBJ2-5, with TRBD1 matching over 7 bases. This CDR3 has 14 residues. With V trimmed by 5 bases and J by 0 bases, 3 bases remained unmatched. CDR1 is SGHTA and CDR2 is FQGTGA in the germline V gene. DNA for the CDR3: TGTGCCAGCAGCACGGACAGGTACCAAGAGACCCAGTACTTC. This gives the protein CASSTDRYQETQYF. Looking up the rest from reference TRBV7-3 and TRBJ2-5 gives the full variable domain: GAGVSQTPSNKVTEKGKYVELRCDPISGHTALYWYRQSLGQGPEFLIYFQGTGAADDSGLPNDRFFAVRPEGSVSTLKIQRTERGDSAVYLCASSTDRYQETQYFGPGTRLLVL.

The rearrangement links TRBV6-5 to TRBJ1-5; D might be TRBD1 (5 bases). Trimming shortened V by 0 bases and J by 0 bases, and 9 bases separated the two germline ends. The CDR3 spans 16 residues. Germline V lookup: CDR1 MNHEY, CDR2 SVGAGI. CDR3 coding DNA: TGTGCCAGCAGTTACTCCAGGGTAGATAGCAATCAGCCCCAGCATTTT. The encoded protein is CASSYSRVDSNQPQHF.

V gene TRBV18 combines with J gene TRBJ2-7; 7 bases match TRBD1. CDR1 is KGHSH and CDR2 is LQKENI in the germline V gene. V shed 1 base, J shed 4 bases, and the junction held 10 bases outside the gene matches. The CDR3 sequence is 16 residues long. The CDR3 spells CASSPLPPGTEYEQYF. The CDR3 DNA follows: TGTGCCAGCTCACCACTTCCCCCCGGGACAGAATACGAGCAGTACTTC.

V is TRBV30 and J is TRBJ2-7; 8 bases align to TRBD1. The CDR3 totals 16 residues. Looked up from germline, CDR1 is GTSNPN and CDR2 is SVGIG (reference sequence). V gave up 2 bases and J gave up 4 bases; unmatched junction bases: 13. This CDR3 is CAWSTGQGHPRYEQYF. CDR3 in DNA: TGTGCCTGGAGTACCGGACAGGGCCACCCCCGTTACGAGCAGTACTTC.

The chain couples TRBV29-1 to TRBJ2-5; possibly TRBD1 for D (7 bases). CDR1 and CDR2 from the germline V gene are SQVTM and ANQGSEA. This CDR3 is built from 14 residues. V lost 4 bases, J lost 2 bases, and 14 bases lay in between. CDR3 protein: CSVVRAGGQETQYF. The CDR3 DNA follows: TGCAGCGTTGTAAGGGCAGGGGGGCAAGAGACCCAGTACTTC.

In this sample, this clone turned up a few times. The chain's CDR3 is CASSLAGASEQYF. The CDR3 region has the DNA TGTGCCAGCAGCTTAGCAGGGGCGAGCGAGCAGTACTTC. The chain couples TRBV7-2 to TRBJ2-7; perhaps TRBD1 as D (5 bases). V lost 0 bases to trimming and J lost 6 bases, with 9 bases between them. The CDR3 loop spans 13 amino acids. Germline lookup yields CDR1 SGHTA and CDR2 FQGNSA.

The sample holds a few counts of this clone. CDR3 region: CASSFTGADNEQFF. The CDR3 bases are TGTGCCAGCAGCTTCACTGGCGCGGACAATGAGCAGTTCTTC. The rearrangement joins TRBV5-4 to TRBJ2-1; D unresolved. Trimming shortened V by 2 bases and J by 5 bases, and 11 bases separated the two germline ends. This CDR3 is built from 14 residues. Germline V gives CDR1 SGHNT, CDR2 YYREEE (reference sequence).

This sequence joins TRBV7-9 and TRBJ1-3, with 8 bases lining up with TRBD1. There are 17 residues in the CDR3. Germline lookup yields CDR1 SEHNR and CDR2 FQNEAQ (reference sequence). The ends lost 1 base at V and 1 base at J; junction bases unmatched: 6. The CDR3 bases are TGTGCCAGCAGCTTAGGGGGCAGGGGGCCTTCTGGAAACACCATATATTTT. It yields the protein CASSLGGRGPSGNTIYF.

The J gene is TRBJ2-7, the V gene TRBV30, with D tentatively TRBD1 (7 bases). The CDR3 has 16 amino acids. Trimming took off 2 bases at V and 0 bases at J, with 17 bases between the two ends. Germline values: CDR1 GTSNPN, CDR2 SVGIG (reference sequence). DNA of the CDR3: TGTGCCTGGAGTCGGGCCCAGGGGGGCTACTCCTACGAGCAGTACTTC. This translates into CAWSRAQGGYSYEQYF.

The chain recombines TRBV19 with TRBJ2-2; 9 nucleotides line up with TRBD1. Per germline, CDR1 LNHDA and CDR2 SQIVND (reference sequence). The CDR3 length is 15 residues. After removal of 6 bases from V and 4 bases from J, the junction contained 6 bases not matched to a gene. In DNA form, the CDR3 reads TGTGCCAGTAGCAAAACAGGGGGCGGCACCGGGGAGCTGTTTTTT. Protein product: CASSKTGGGTGELFF.

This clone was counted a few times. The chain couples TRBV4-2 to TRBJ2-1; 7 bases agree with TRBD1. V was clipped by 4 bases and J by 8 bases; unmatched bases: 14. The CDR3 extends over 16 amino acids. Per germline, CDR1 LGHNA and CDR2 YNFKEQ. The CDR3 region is CASSRALGQVVDEQFF. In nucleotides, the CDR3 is TGTGCCAGCAGCCGAGCACTTGGACAGGTTGTCGATGAGCAGTTCTTC.

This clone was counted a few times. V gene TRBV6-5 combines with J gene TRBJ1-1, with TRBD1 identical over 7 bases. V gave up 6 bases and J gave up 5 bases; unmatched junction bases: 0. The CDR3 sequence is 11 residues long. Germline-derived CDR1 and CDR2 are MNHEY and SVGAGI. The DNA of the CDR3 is TGTGCCAGCAGCAGGGGGACTGAAGCTTTCTTT. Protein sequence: CASSRGTEAFF.

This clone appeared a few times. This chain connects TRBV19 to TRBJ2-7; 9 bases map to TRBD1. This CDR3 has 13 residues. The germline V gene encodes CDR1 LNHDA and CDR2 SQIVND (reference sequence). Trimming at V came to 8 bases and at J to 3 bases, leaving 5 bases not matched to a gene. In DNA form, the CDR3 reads TGTGCCAGTCAGCCGGGACAGGGCTACGAGCAGTACTTC. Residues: CASQPGQGYEQYF.

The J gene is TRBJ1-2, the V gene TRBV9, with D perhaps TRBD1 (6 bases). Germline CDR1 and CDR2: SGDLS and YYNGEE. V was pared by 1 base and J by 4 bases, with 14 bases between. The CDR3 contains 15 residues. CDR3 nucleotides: TGTGCCAGCAGCGTAACATCTGGACAGCCCTATGGCTACACCTTC. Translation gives CASSVTSGQPYGYTF.

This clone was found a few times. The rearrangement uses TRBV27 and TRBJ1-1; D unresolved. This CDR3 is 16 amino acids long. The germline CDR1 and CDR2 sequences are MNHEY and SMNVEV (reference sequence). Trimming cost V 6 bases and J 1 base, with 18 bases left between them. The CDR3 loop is CASRFLGSGENTEAFF. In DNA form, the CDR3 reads TGTGCCAGCAGGTTTCTGGGGTCCGGGGAGAACACTGAAGCTTTCTTT.

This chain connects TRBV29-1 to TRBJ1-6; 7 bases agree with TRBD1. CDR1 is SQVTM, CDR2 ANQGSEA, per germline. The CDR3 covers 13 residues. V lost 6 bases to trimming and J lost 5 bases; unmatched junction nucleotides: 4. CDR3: CSVSTGNNSPLHF. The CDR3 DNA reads TGCAGCGTCTCGACAGGGAATAATTCACCCCTCCACTTT.

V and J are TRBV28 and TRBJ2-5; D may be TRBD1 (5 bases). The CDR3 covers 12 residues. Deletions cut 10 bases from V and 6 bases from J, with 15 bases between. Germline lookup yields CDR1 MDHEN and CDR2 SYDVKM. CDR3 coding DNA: TGTGCCACCGACCGACAGACAAAGACCCAGTACTTC. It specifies CATDRQTKTQYF. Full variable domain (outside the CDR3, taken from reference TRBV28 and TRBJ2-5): DVKVTQSSRYLVKRTGEKVFLECVQDMDHENMFWYRQDPGLGLRLIYFSYDVKMKEKGDIPEGYSVSREKKERFSLILESASTNQTSMYLCATDRQTKTQYFGPGTRLLVL.